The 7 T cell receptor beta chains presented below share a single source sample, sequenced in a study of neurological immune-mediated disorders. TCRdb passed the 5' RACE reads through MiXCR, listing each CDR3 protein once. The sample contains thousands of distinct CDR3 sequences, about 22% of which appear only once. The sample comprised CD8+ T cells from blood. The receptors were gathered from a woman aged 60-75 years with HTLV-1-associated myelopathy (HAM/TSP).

CDR3 loop: CASSPGLAGDTGELFF. DNA of the CDR3: TGTGCCAGCAGCCCAGGACTAGCGGGAGACACCGGGGAGCTGTTTTTT. The genes are TRBV6-2 or TRBV6-3 and TRBJ2-2; 13 positions match TRBD2. CDR1 is MNHEY and CDR2 is SVGEGT in the germline V gene. Trimming at V came to 6 bases and at J to 3 bases, leaving 4 bases not matched to a gene. CDR3 length: 16 amino acids.

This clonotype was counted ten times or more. Here the CDR3 DNA reads TGCAGTGCCAGTGAGTGGGGGGACTCTGGAAACACCATATATTTT. This translates into CSASEWGDSGNTIYF. This chain joins TRBV20-1 and TRBJ1-3, with D perhaps matching TRBD1 (5 bases). Germline V gives CDR1 DFQATT, CDR2 SNEGSKA (reference sequence). The V end was cut by 6 bases, the J end by 0 bases, with 15 bases between. This CDR3 has 15 amino acids.

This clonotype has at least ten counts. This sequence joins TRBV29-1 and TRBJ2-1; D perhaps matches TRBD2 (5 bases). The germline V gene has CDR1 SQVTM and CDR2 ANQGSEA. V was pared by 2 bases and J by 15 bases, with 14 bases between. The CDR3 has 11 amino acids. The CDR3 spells CSVELDGLLFF. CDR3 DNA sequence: TGCAGCGTTGAACTGGACGGACTTCTGTTCTTC.

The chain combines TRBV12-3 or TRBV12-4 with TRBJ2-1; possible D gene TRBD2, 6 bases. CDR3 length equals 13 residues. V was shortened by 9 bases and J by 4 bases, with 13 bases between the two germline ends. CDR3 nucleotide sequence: TGTGCCAGTAGTACAGGAGGGTACAATGAGCAGTTCTTC. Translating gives CASSTGGYNEQFF.

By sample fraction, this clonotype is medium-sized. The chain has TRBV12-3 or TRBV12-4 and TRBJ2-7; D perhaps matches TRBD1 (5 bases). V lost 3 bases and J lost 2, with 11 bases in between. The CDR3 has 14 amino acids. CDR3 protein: CASSFGVRAYEQYF. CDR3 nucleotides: TGTGCCAGCAGTTTCGGAGTCAGGGCCTACGAGCAGTACTTC.

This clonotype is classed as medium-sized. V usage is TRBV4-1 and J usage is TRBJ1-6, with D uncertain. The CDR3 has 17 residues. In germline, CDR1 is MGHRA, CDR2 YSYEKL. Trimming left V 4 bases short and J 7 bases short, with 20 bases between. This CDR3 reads CASSPQAEGAYNSPLHF. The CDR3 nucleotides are TGCGCCAGCAGCCCACAAGCCGAAGGAGCATACAATTCACCCCTCCACTTT.

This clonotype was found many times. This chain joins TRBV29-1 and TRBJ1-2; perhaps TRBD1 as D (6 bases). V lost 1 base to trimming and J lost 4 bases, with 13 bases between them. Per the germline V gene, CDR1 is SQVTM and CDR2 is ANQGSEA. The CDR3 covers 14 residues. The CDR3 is CSVEAPGAVYGYTF. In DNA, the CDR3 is TGCAGCGTTGAAGCCCCGGGGGCGGTCTATGGCTACACCTTC. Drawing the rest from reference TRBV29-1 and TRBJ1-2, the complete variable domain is SAVISQKPSRDICQRGTSLTIQCQVDSQVTMMFWYRQQPGQSLTLIATANQGSEATYESGFVIDKFPISRPNLTFSTLTVSNMSPEDSSIYLCSVEAPGAVYGYTFGSGTRLTVV.